Given below is one T cell receptor (beta chain) in context. This specimen comes from a study of blood T cell repertoires in COVID-19. The CDR3 is made up of 16 amino acids. The V gene's germline CDR1 is SGHTA and CDR2 FQGNSA. V lost 2 bases and J lost 1, with 13 bases in between. Per the original methods: Cell counts per sample came from amplifying reference gene primers. Profiled with immunoSEQ multiplex PCR; TCRdb holds only in-frame clones, not every one. The DNA gave D and trimming, while V, J and clone size come from that table. The profile shows 85,000 to 120,000 clones, roughly 84% of them singletons.

The receptor comes from a human donor in a cohort sampled during active COVID-19. Sequenced material: peripheral blood. The V and J genes are TRBV7-2 and TRBJ2-3; a possible D gene is TRBD2 (7 bases). The CDR3 reads CASSLRVGGRTDTQYF. The CDR3 nucleotides are TGTGCCAGCAGCTTACGGGTGGGGGGGCGCACAGATACGCAGTATTTT.